The clone carrying this T cell receptor beta chain was found many times. What it binds is not known. The data stem from a study of neurological immune-mediated disorders. Study-level results: HTLV-1-associated myelopathy had the most TCR clonal expansion, whereas multiple sclerosis had the least (lower than in healthy controls).

Source material was 2 million unsorted PBMCs, stored at -80 °C in RNAlater. CDR3 length equals 15 residues. The germline V gene encodes CDR1 DFQATT and CDR2 SNEGSKA (reference sequence). V lost 0 bases to trimming and J lost 2 bases; unmatched junction nucleotides: 3. Synthesis of cDNA was accomplished via 5'RACE employing 10-nucleotide random UMIs. TCRdb called the 5' RACE reads again in MiXCR, with one record for every CDR3 protein. The sample carries fewer than 35,000 distinct CDR3 sequences, approximately 4.5% recorded once. What was sequenced was PBMCs. The TCR originated in a man aged 18 to 29 in good health. The chain links TRBV20-1 to TRBJ2-7, with TRBD2 identical over 11 bases. The CDR3 sequence is CSARDATSGTYEQYF. The CDR3 bases are TGCAGTGCTAGAGATGCGACTAGCGGGACCTACGAGCAGTACTTC.